These 10 T cell receptor beta chains came from one sample sequenced in a study of immune heterogeneity within non-small cell lung tumors. Using 32 V and 13 J primers, multiplex PCR amplified TCR beta CDR3. A single record per CDR3 protein comes from TCRdb applying MiXCR to the multiplex PCR reads. The sample includes some 2,500 distinct CDR3 sequences, about 23% seen only once; the top ten take about 10%. Bulk tumor genomic DNA, 450 to 750 ng per sample, was the template. Biopsies, several per primary tumor and spaced far apart, were collected during surgery. Curative operations were performed on patients who had untreated, newly diagnosed non-small cell lung cancer. Sequencing used lung tumor tissue. These receptors were obtained from a man aged 40-49 years with non-small cell lung cancer.

By share, this clonotype counts as medium-sized. V and J are TRBV9 and TRBJ1-1; D is uncertain. The V end lost 0 bases, the J end lost 3 bases, and 9 bases lay between the germline ends. In germline, CDR1 is SGDLS, CDR2 YYNGEE. The CDR3 has 14 amino acids. The CDR3 region has the DNA TGTGCCAGCAGCGTAGGACCAGGACACACTGAAGCTTTCTTT. It specifies CASSVGPGHTEAFF.

In the case of this clonotype: This may stem from a read error, because a much larger clone lies one nucleotide away. CDR3 loop: CVSNLQGGFYGYTF. The CDR3 nucleotides read TGTGTCAGCAACCTCCAGGGCGGGTTCTATGGCTACACCTTC. This chain joins TRBV2 and TRBJ1-2, with D possibly being TRBD1 (5 bases). CDR1 and CDR2 (germline): SNHLY, FYNNEI. The CDR3 is made up of 14 amino acids. The whole variable domain, remainder taken from reference TRBV2 and TRBJ1-2, is EPEVTQTPSHQVTQMGQEVILRCVPISNHLYFYWYRQILGQKVEFLVSFYNNEISEKSEIFDDQFSVERPDGSNFTLKIRSTKLEDSAMYFCVSNLQGGFYGYTFGSGTRLTVV.

This clonotype came up once. The chain has TRBV7-6 and TRBJ2-1; 8 positions match TRBD2. Germline lookup yields CDR1 SGHVS and CDR2 FNYEAQ. The CDR3 length is 15 residues. With V trimmed by 1 base and J by 4 bases, 3 bases remained unmatched. CDR3 bases: TGTGCCAGCAGCTTAGACACTAGCGGATACAATGAGCAGTTCTTC. It encodes CASSLDTSGYNEQFF.

By share of the sample, this clonotype is medium-sized. A much larger clone lies one base from this, so it may be a read error. The V call is TRBV7-8, the J call TRBJ1-1; D uncertain. Per the germline V gene, CDR1 is SGHVS and CDR2 is FQNEAQ. This CDR3 is built from 14 residues. The CDR3, as DNA: TGTGCCAGCAGCTTAGAGGTAGTGAACACTGAAGTTTTCTTT. Encoded protein: CASSLEVVNTEVFF.

By its share, this clonotype is medium-sized (0.01 to 0.1%). The chain employs TRBV12-3 or TRBV12-4 and TRBJ2-2; no reliable D call. V shed 5 bases and J shed 4 bases, with 5 bases lying between them. The CDR3 spans 12 residues. CDR3 sequence (DNA): TGTGCCAGCAGTCTCCCCACCGGGGAGCTGTTTTTT. This sequence encodes CASSLPTGELFF.

By share, this clonotype ranks as medium-sized (0.01 to 0.1%). The genes are TRBV7-3 and TRBJ2-1, with TRBD2 matching over 14 bases. Germline loops: CDR1 SGHTA, CDR2 FQGTGA. This CDR3 is built from 17 residues. V trimming: 4 bases; J trimming: 9 bases; junction bases outside the gene matches: 11. CDR3 residues: CASSSRAGTSGRGEQFF. As DNA, the CDR3 is TGTGCCAGCAGCTCCCGGGCCGGGACTAGCGGGAGAGGTGAGCAGTTCTTC.

As for this clonotype: This sequence may be a read error, since a much larger clone differs from it by one base. The rearrangement links TRBV12-3 or TRBV12-4 to TRBJ2-5; the D is unclear. Trimming left V 5 bases short and J 11 bases short, with 18 bases between. This CDR3 spans 13 amino acids. Written as DNA, the CDR3 is TGTGCCAGCAGTCTGCAGGTGACGGAGTCTCAGTACTTC. Translation: CASSLQVTESQYF.

This clonotype qualifies as medium-sized. The chain couples TRBV20-1 to TRBJ1-4, with 7 bases fitting TRBD1. Germline values: CDR1 DFQATT, CDR2 SNEGSKA (reference sequence). With V trimmed by 1 base and J by 6 bases, 5 bases remained unmatched. The CDR3 has 14 amino acids. The DNA of the CDR3 is TGCAGTGCTAGAGGAGCAGGGGGTCATGAAAAACTGTTTTTT. Its translation: CSARGAGGHEKLFF.

There are many counts of this clonotype. V and J are TRBV5-1 and TRBJ2-4, with D uncertain. Germline V gene sequence: CDR1 SGHRS, CDR2 YFSETQ. The CDR3 spans 13 residues. V lost 4 bases to trimming and J lost 5 bases, with 10 bases between them. The CDR3 loop reads CASSPGRENIQYF. The CDR3 coding sequence is TGCGCCAGCAGCCCCGGACGCGAAAACATTCAGTACTTC.

This clonotype is medium-sized by share. This chain joins TRBV29-1 and TRBJ2-1; TRBD1 or TRBD2 may be the D gene (7 bases each). This CDR3 comprises 14 residues. Trimming took 6 bases from V and 8 from J, leaving 20 bases between them. Germline assignment: CDR1 SQVTM and CDR2 ANQGSEA. This CDR3 reads CSVQPGAGGDEQFF. The CDR3 coding sequence is TGCAGCGTCCAACCGGGGGCAGGGGGGGATGAGCAGTTCTTC.